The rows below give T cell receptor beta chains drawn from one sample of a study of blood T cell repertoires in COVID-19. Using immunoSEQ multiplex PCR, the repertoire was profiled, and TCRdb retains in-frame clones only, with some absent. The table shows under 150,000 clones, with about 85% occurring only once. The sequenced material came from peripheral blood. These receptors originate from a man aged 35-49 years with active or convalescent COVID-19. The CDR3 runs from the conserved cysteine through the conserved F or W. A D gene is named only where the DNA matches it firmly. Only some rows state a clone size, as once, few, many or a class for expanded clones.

CDR3aa: CASSPPSERNTIYF; CDR3nt: TGTGCCAGCTCACCACCGTCGGAGAGAAACACCATATATTTT; len: 14; v_gene: TRBV18; d_gene: .; j_gene: TRBJ1-3; abundance: .
CDR3aa: CASSSQPQANTEAFF; CDR3nt: TGCGCCAGCAGCTCCCAACCACAGGCGAACACTGAAGCTTTCTTT; len: 15; v_gene: TRBV5-1; d_gene: .; j_gene: TRBJ1-1; abundance: .
CDR3aa: CASSPNSGGPLLPETQYF; CDR3nt: TGTGCCAGCAGTCCAAATAGCGGGGGGCCCCTGTTACCAGAGACCCAGTACTTC; len: 18; v_gene: TRBV6-6; d_gene: TRBD2; j_gene: TRBJ2-5; abundance: .
CDR3aa: CSVELQSDGYTF; CDR3nt: TGCAGCGTTGAATTGCAGTCAGATGGCTACACCTTC; len: 12; v_gene: TRBV29-1; d_gene: .; j_gene: TRBJ1-2; abundance: .
CDR3aa: CASSPFQGGLFF; CDR3nt: TGTGCCAGCAGCCCATTTCAGGGAGGGCTGTTTTTT; len: 12; v_gene: TRBV7-8; d_gene: .; j_gene: TRBJ2-2; abundance: .
CDR3aa: CASSLGLGPQHF; CDR3nt: TGTGCCAGCAGCCTCGGGTTGGGGCCCCAGCATTTT; len: 12; v_gene: TRBV7-9; d_gene: .; j_gene: TRBJ1-5; abundance: .
CDR3aa: CASSYSPDTGELFF; CDR3nt: TGTGCCAGCAGTTACTCCCCAGACACCGGGGAGCTGTTTTTT; len: 14; v_gene: TRBV6-5; d_gene: .; j_gene: TRBJ2-2; abundance: .
CDR3aa: CASSESGGMNTEAFF; CDR3nt: TGTGCCAGCAGTGAATCGGGGGGGATGAACACTGAAGCTTTCTTT; len: 15; v_gene: TRBV6-1; d_gene: .; j_gene: TRBJ1-1; abundance: .
CDR3aa: CSARGTGSYNEQFF; CDR3nt: TGCAGCGCGCGCGGGACAGGGTCCTACAATGAGCAGTTCTTC; len: 14; v_gene: TRBV29-1; d_gene: TRBD1; j_gene: TRBJ2-1; abundance: .
CDR3aa: CASSPQGREQQFF; CDR3nt: TGTGCCAGCAGCCCCCAGGGGAGGGAGCAGCAGTTCTTC; len: 13; v_gene: TRBV7-3; d_gene: .; j_gene: TRBJ2-1; abundance: .
CDR3aa: CASSVPGTGGLDTIYF; CDR3nt: TGTGCCAGCAGCGTGCCCGGGACAGGGGGGTTGGACACCATATATTTT; len: 16; v_gene: TRBV5-5; d_gene: TRBD1; j_gene: TRBJ1-3; abundance: .
CDR3aa: CASSSLTGGIGNSPLHF; CDR3nt: TGTGCCAGTAGTTCGTTGACAGGGGGGATTGGCAATTCACCCCTCCACTTT; len: 17; v_gene: TRBV19; d_gene: TRBD1; j_gene: TRBJ1-6; abundance: .
CDR3aa: CASSFPAGGETGELFF; CDR3nt: TGCGCCAGCAGCTTCCCCGCGGGGGGAGAAACCGGGGAGCTGTTTTTT; len: 16; v_gene: TRBV5-1; d_gene: TRBD2; j_gene: TRBJ2-2; abundance: .
CDR3aa: CASSEYRGLDTQYF; CDR3nt: TGTGCCAGCAGTGAATATAGGGGGTTGGATACGCAGTATTTT; len: 14; v_gene: TRBV25-1; d_gene: .; j_gene: TRBJ2-3; abundance: .
CDR3aa: CASSLKGQATSGNTIYF; CDR3nt: TGTGCCAGCAGCTTAAAAGGCCAGGCAACCTCTGGAAACACCATATATTTT; len: 17; v_gene: TRBV7-9; d_gene: .; j_gene: TRBJ1-3; abundance: few
CDR3aa: CASSLIEGTEAFF; CDR3nt: TGTGCCAGCAGTTTGATCGAGGGCACTGAAGCTTTCTTT; len: 13; v_gene: TRBV6-4; d_gene: .; j_gene: TRBJ1-1; abundance: few
CDR3aa: CATSDGGADTQYF; CDR3nt: TGTGCCACCAGTGATGGCGGGGCAGATACGCAGTATTTT; len: 13; v_gene: TRBV24-1; d_gene: .; j_gene: TRBJ2-3; abundance: .
CDR3aa: CASKDSFYGYTF; CDR3nt: TGTGCCAGTAAAGACAGTTTCTATGGCTACACCTTC; len: 12; v_gene: TRBV19; d_gene: .; j_gene: TRBJ1-2; abundance: once
CDR3aa: CASSGRGRHEQYF; CDR3nt: TGTGCCAGTAGTGGCAGGGGGCGCCACGAGCAGTACTTC; len: 13; v_gene: TRBV19; d_gene: TRBD1; j_gene: TRBJ2-7; abundance: few
CDR3aa: CASSEDSAKREAFF; CDR3nt: TGTGCCAGCAGTGAGGACAGTGCCAAAAGAGAAGCTTTCTTT; len: 14; v_gene: TRBV6-6; d_gene: .; j_gene: TRBJ1-1; abundance: many
CDR3aa: CASSQDRLAWSEQYF; CDR3nt: TGCGCCAGCAGCCAAGATCGACTAGCGTGGTCTGAGCAGTACTTC; len: 15; v_gene: TRBV4-1; d_gene: TRBD2; j_gene: TRBJ2-7; abundance: .
CDR3aa: CASSSSPFTGINTEAFF; CDR3nt: TGTGCCAGCTCATCCTCACCCTTTACAGGCATAAACACTGAAGCTTTCTTT; len: 17; v_gene: TRBV18; d_gene: .; j_gene: TRBJ1-1; abundance: .
CDR3aa: CASRGGSTTNEKLFF; CDR3nt: TGTGCCAGCAGGGGGGGTTCCACAACTAATGAAAAACTGTTTTTT; len: 15; v_gene: TRBV6-5; d_gene: .; j_gene: TRBJ1-4; abundance: few
CDR3aa: CSVEDLPEAFF; CDR3nt: TGCAGCGTTGAAGATCTTCCTGAAGCTTTCTTT; len: 11; v_gene: TRBV29-1; d_gene: .; j_gene: TRBJ1-1; abundance: .
CDR3aa: CASSYTGGQTQYF; CDR3nt: TGTGCCAGCAGTTACACAGGGGGACAGACCCAGTACTTC; len: 13; v_gene: TRBV6-2/TRBV6-3; d_gene: TRBD1; j_gene: TRBJ2-5; abundance: .
CDR3aa: CATSDPGGLDDNEQFF; CDR3nt: TGTGCCACCAGTGATCCAGGGGGTCTTGACGACAATGAGCAGTTCTTC; len: 16; v_gene: TRBV24-1; d_gene: TRBD1; j_gene: TRBJ2-1; abundance: .
CDR3aa: CASSLYPGSYEQYF; CDR3nt: TGCGCCAGCAGCTTGTATCCGGGTTCCTACGAGCAGTACTTC; len: 14; v_gene: TRBV5-1; d_gene: .; j_gene: TRBJ2-7; abundance: once
CDR3aa: CASSLTEWAGNEQFF; CDR3nt: TGTGCCAGCAGCTTAACTGAGTGGGCAGGTAATGAGCAGTTCTTC; len: 15; v_gene: TRBV7-3; d_gene: .; j_gene: TRBJ2-1; abundance: .
CDR3aa: CASQQGGGNTIYF; CDR3nt: TGTGCCAGCCAACAGGGGGGTGGAAACACCATATATTTT; len: 13; v_gene: TRBV3-1/TRBV3-2; d_gene: TRBD1; j_gene: TRBJ1-3; abundance: .
CDR3aa: CASSTNEWQFF; CDR3nt: TGTGCCAGCTCCACCAATGAGTGGCAGTTCTTC; len: 11; v_gene: TRBV18; d_gene: .; j_gene: TRBJ2-1; abundance: .
CDR3aa: CASSSTGGKTDTQYF; CDR3nt: TGTGCCAGCTCATCGACAGGGGGGAAGACAGATACGCAGTATTTT; len: 15; v_gene: TRBV18; d_gene: TRBD1; j_gene: TRBJ2-3; abundance: once
CDR3aa: CASSLRTPNEQFF; CDR3nt: TGTGCCAGCAGCTTAAGAACTCCCAATGAGCAGTTCTTC; len: 13; v_gene: TRBV7-3; d_gene: .; j_gene: TRBJ2-1; abundance: .
CDR3aa: CASGQGDSRYEQYF; CDR3nt: TGTGCTAGTGGACAAGGGGACAGTCGCTACGAGCAGTACTTC; len: 14; v_gene: TRBV12-5; d_gene: TRBD1; j_gene: TRBJ2-7; abundance: .
CDR3aa: CSVEDPRGLSTGELFF; CDR3nt: TGCAGCGTTGAAGACCCCAGGGGGCTGAGCACCGGAGAGCTGTTTTTT; len: 16; v_gene: TRBV29-1; d_gene: TRBD1; j_gene: TRBJ2-2; abundance: .
CDR3aa: CASSIVRTGRNQPQHF; CDR3nt: TGTGCCAGTAGTATTGTTAGGACAGGTCGCAATCAGCCCCAGCATTTT; len: 16; v_gene: TRBV19; d_gene: TRBD1; j_gene: TRBJ1-5; abundance: .
CDR3aa: CASSPDWRSTIYF; CDR3nt: TGTGCCAGCAGTCCCGACTGGAGGTCCACCATATATTTT; len: 13; v_gene: TRBV12-3/TRBV12-4; d_gene: .; j_gene: TRBJ1-3; abundance: .
CDR3aa: CASSPKSSGANVLTF; CDR3nt: TGTGCCAGCAGCCCAAAGAGTTCTGGGGCCAACGTCCTGACTTTC; len: 15; v_gene: TRBV7-3; d_gene: .; j_gene: TRBJ2-6; abundance: .
CDR3aa: CASSLPPSGGAAGELFF; CDR3nt: TGTGCCAGCAGCCTCCCCCCTAGCGGGGGGGCCGCCGGGGAGCTGTTTTTT; len: 17; v_gene: TRBV7-9; d_gene: TRBD2; j_gene: TRBJ2-2; abundance: .
CDR3aa: CATSTGADRETQYF; CDR3nt: TGTGCCACCAGTACAGGGGCGGATAGAGAGACCCAGTACTTC; len: 14; v_gene: TRBV24-1; d_gene: TRBD1; j_gene: TRBJ2-5; abundance: .
CDR3aa: CASSTQTGVGYGYTF; CDR3nt: TGTGCCAGCAGCACCCAGACAGGGGTCGGGTATGGCTACACCTTC; len: 15; v_gene: TRBV9; d_gene: TRBD1; j_gene: TRBJ1-2; abundance: .
CDR3aa: CASSLAGTNEQYF; CDR3nt: TGCGCCAGCAGCTTGGCAGGGACAAACGAGCAGTACTTC; len: 13; v_gene: TRBV5-1; d_gene: .; j_gene: TRBJ2-7; abundance: .
CDR3aa: CASSLDQYEQYF; CDR3nt: TGTGCCAGCAGCTTGGACCAGTACGAGCAGTACTTC; len: 12; v_gene: TRBV5-4; d_gene: .; j_gene: TRBJ2-7; abundance: many
CDR3aa: CASSFYTGSGANVLTF; CDR3nt: TGTGCCAGCAGCTTCTACACAGGGTCTGGGGCCAACGTCCTGACTTTC; len: 16; v_gene: TRBV7-2; d_gene: .; j_gene: TRBJ2-6; abundance: few
CDR3aa: CASSKGGASGNTIYF; CDR3nt: TGTGCCAGTAGTAAGGGAGGGGCCTCTGGAAACACCATATATTTT; len: 15; v_gene: TRBV19; d_gene: .; j_gene: TRBJ1-3; abundance: few
CDR3aa: CASSLNFNEQFF; CDR3nt: TGTGCCAGCAGCTTAAACTTCAATGAGCAGTTCTTC; len: 12; v_gene: TRBV7-2; d_gene: .; j_gene: TRBJ2-1; abundance: .
CDR3aa: CASSPRGSGNTIYF; CDR3nt: TGTGCCAGCAGCCCAAGGGGATCTGGAAACACCATATATTTT; len: 14; v_gene: TRBV3-1/TRBV3-2; d_gene: .; j_gene: TRBJ1-3; abundance: few
CDR3aa: CASSRDRDPDRGYSPLHF; CDR3nt: TGTGCCAGTAGTCGGGACAGGGACCCAGACAGAGGGTATTCACCCCTCCACTTT; len: 18; v_gene: TRBV19; d_gene: TRBD1; j_gene: TRBJ1-6; abundance: .
CDR3aa: CASSQEGYRVMNTEAFF; CDR3nt: TGCGCCAGCAGCCAAGAGGGGTACAGGGTAATGAACACTGAAGCTTTCTTT; len: 17; v_gene: TRBV4-1; d_gene: .; j_gene: TRBJ1-1; abundance: .
CDR3aa: CASSSLAQDSNQPQHF; CDR3nt: TGTGCCAGCAGCTCCCTAGCGCAGGATAGCAATCAGCCCCAGCATTTT; len: 16; v_gene: TRBV7-9; d_gene: .; j_gene: TRBJ1-5; abundance: once
CDR3aa: CASSQGQLSGNTIYF; CDR3nt: TGTGCCAGCAGCCAGGGACAGCTCTCTGGAAACACCATATATTTT; len: 15; v_gene: TRBV11-2; d_gene: TRBD1; j_gene: TRBJ1-3; abundance: medium-sized